A selection of T cell receptor beta chains follows, all from one sample in a study of blood T cell repertoires in COVID-19. Produced via immunoSEQ multiplex PCR; TCRdb's table is partial and in-frame only. The sample shows about 97,000 clones, around 88% of them seen only once. Material: peripheral blood. The receptors come from a man aged 45 to 65 with COVID-19, enrolled during active disease. The CDR3 runs from the conserved cysteine through the conserved F or W. D genes are given only for firm matches. Part of the rows lack a size; the others show once, few, many or a class for expanded clones.

clone_size	v_call	d_call	j_call	cdr3_nt	cdr3_aa
NA	TRBV6-5	TRBD2	TRBJ2-7	TGTGCCAGCAGTTACCGTGCGGGGGTGGTCGAGCAGTACTTC	CASSYRAGVVEQYF
NA	TRBV10-3	TRBD2	TRBJ2-7	TGTGCCATCAGTCCCGGGACTAGCGGGTCGACCTACGAGCAGTACTTC	CAISPGTSGSTYEQYF
NA	TRBV12-3/TRBV12-4	NA	TRBJ1-5	TGTGCCAGCAGTTCAGGGCTTCAGCCCCAGCATTTT	CASSSGLQPQHF
NA	TRBV24-1	TRBD1	TRBJ1-4	TGTGCCACCAGTGATAGGACAGGGTTCGGCGAAAAACTGTTTTTT	CATSDRTGFGEKLFF
NA	TRBV7-3	NA	TRBJ2-4	TGTGCCAGCAGCCTGGGGGCAGGCTCGGGAAACATTCAGTACTTC	CASSLGAGSGNIQYF
NA	TRBV27	TRBD1	TRBJ1-4	TGTGCCAGCAGTTTCCTGGGCCGCAGGGGGGACGGTGAAAAACTGTTTTTT	CASSFLGRRGDGEKLFF
NA	TRBV28	NA	TRBJ1-5	TGTGCCAGCAGCTTCGGGGGGGCTAGTCAGCCCCAGCATTTT	CASSFGGASQPQHF
NA	TRBV6-6	TRBD1	TRBJ1-5	TGTGCCAGCAAAGGACAGGGCAATCAGCCCCAGCATTTT	CASKGQGNQPQHF
NA	TRBV4-3	NA	TRBJ1-2	TGCGCCAGCAGCCAAGATCTGTCGTACTATGGCTACACCTTC	CASSQDLSYYGYTF
NA	TRBV9	NA	TRBJ2-2	TGTGCCAGCAGCGCCTCCCTAGGGGTCCCCGGGGAGCTGTTTTTT	CASSASLGVPGELFF
NA	TRBV18	TRBD1	TRBJ1-3	TGTGCCAGCTCGCTTGGGACAGTCGACTCTGGAAACACCATATATTTT	CASSLGTVDSGNTIYF
NA	TRBV19	NA	TRBJ1-2	TGTGCCAGTAGTATAGAAAGCCGGTTACTGGGCTACACCTTC	CASSIESRLLGYTF
once	TRBV11-2	NA	TRBJ2-1	TGTGCCAGCAGCTTAGGCAGGCGAAATGAGCAGTTCTTC	CASSLGRRNEQFF
NA	TRBV6-5	TRBD2	TRBJ2-7	TGTGCCAGCAGTCCACTAGCGGACCCTTCCTACGAGCAGTACTTC	CASSPLADPSYEQYF
NA	TRBV7-2	TRBD1	TRBJ2-1	TGTGCCAGCAGCCTAAGAAGCAGGGGGTTATACAATGAGCAGTTCTTC	CASSLRSRGLYNEQFF
NA	TRBV19	TRBD1	TRBJ1-1	TGTGCCAGTAGTATCCCGGGACAGGGGACTGAAGCTTTCTTT	CASSIPGQGTEAFF
NA	TRBV4-1	NA	TRBJ1-2	TGCGCCAGCAGCCAAGACAGGGAGGCCTATGGCTACACCTTC	CASSQDREAYGYTF
NA	TRBV9	NA	TRBJ1-3	TGTGCCAGCAGCGATAAACAGGGAACTGGAAACACCATATATTTT	CASSDKQGTGNTIYF
NA	TRBV12-3/TRBV12-4	NA	TRBJ1-1	TGTGCCAGCAGTTTACAGGGAAACACTGAAGCTTTCTTT	CASSLQGNTEAFF
NA	TRBV6-5	TRBD1	TRBJ1-6	TGTGCCAGCAGTTACGACAGGGGGCTGGGTTCACCCCTCCACTTT	CASSYDRGLGSPLHF
NA	TRBV14	TRBD1	TRBJ2-1	TGTGCCAGCAGCCAGTTTTCGGACAGGGGTCGAAATGAGCAGTTCTTC	CASSQFSDRGRNEQFF
once	TRBV9	TRBD1	TRBJ2-2	TGTGCCAGCAGCGTCACAGGGGGCGGGGAGCTGTTTTTT	CASSVTGGGELFF
NA	TRBV7-3	NA	TRBJ1-5	TGTGCCAGCAGCTCGTTCGACAAACCTAGCAATCAGCCCCAGCATTTT	CASSSFDKPSNQPQHF
NA	TRBV28	NA	TRBJ1-2	TGTGCCAGTGGCAGGCTCTATGGCTACACCTTC	CASGRLYGYTF
NA	TRBV24-1	TRBD1	TRBJ1-5	TGTGCCACCAGTGATGTGACAGGGCATCAGCCCCAGCATTTT	CATSDVTGHQPQHF
NA	TRBV7-8	TRBD1	TRBJ1-5	TGTGCCAGCAGCTTAGTAGGACAGGGCAATCAGCCCCAGCATTTT	CASSLVGQGNQPQHF
NA	TRBV30	TRBD1	TRBJ1-6	TGTGCCTGGGACAGGGGGCAAGGGGGTAATTCACCCCTCCACTTT	CAWDRGQGGNSPLHF
NA	TRBV4-1	NA	TRBJ1-2	TGCGCCAGCAGCCGAGTTGGGGCAGGGATCGAAGGTGGCTACACCTTC	CASSRVGAGIEGGYTF
NA	TRBV30	NA	TRBJ1-3	TGTGCCTGGAAAAACAGGGAAACGAGAGGAAACACCATATATTTT	CAWKNRETRGNTIYF
NA	TRBV29-1	NA	TRBJ1-2	TGCAGCGTTGATATGTCGGGGGGCTACACCTTC	CSVDMSGGYTF
once	TRBV11-3	NA	TRBJ2-2	TGTGCCAGCAGCCAGGGGGGACTAGTGCTGAACACCGGGGAGCTGTTTTTT	CASSQGGLVLNTGELFF
once	TRBV5-4	TRBD1	TRBJ1-3	TGTGCCAGCAGCTTGGTAACCGGGACAGCCCCGGGAAACACCATATATTTT	CASSLVTGTAPGNTIYF
NA	TRBV7-2	NA	TRBJ1-1	TGTGCCAGCAGCTTACTGGGGGCGAAGACTGAAGCTTTCTTT	CASSLLGAKTEAFF
NA	TRBV19	NA	TRBJ1-1	TGTGCCAGTAGTATAGAGGAGGGGATGAACACTGAAGCTTTCTTT	CASSIEEGMNTEAFF
NA	TRBV5-1	NA	TRBJ2-7	TGCGCCAGCAGCCCAAATCAGGCCAGAACCATTTACGAGCAGTACTTC	CASSPNQARTIYEQYF
NA	TRBV19	NA	TRBJ1-5	TGTGCCAGTAGTATAGGAGGAGGTGGCAATCAGCCCCAGCATTTT	CASSIGGGGNQPQHF
NA	TRBV29-1	NA	TRBJ2-2	TGCAGCGTCGAAAGTACCGGGATAATAGGCACCGGGGAGCTGTTTTTT	CSVESTGIIGTGELFF
once	TRBV20-1	NA	TRBJ1-5	TGCAGTGCTAGTAAGGGAGGGAGCAATCAGCCCCAGCATTTT	CSASKGGSNQPQHF
NA	TRBV28	NA	TRBJ1-2	TGTGCCAGCAGTGTGCAGGGCCACGGCTACACCTTC	CASSVQGHGYTF
once	TRBV2	TRBD2	TRBJ2-5	TGTGCCAGCAGCTCTACTAGCGGGGCTGGGGAGACCCAGTACTTC	CASSSTSGAGETQYF
NA	TRBV7-8	TRBD1	TRBJ1-1	TGTGCCAGCAGCGCCGGACAGGGCGGCGAAGCTTTCTTT	CASSAGQGGEAFF
NA	TRBV7-6	NA	TRBJ1-6	TGTGCCAGCAGCTTAGCTGGCAGGGGAAACTATAATTCACCCCTCCACTTT	CASSLAGRGNYNSPLHF
NA	TRBV5-4	NA	TRBJ1-5	TGTGCCAGCAGCTTGGCGGGGGGTAGCAATCAGCCCCAGCATTTT	CASSLAGGSNQPQHF
few	TRBV6-6	NA	TRBJ1-5	TGTGCCAGCAGTTATTCAGGTTGGGGCAATCAGCCCCAGCATTTT	CASSYSGWGNQPQHF
NA	TRBV7-9	NA	TRBJ2-7	TGTGCCAGCAGCCAGGCTCTAGCCGCCTACGAGCAGTACTTC	CASSQALAAYEQYF
NA	TRBV5-1	NA	TRBJ2-1	TGCGCCAGCAGGGATGCTACAGCAAACAATGAGCAGTTCTTC	CASRDATANNEQFF
NA	TRBV19	TRBD1	TRBJ2-7	TGTGCCAGTAGCGGACTCGGACAGGGCTACGAGCAGTACTTC	CASSGLGQGYEQYF
NA	TRBV20-1	NA	TRBJ1-2	TGCAGTGCCGGCCGGGAAGGCTACACCTTC	CSAGREGYTF
few	TRBV9	TRBD1	TRBJ1-2	TGTGCCAGCAGCCCCCGATACCTACAGGGGCCCCTTAACTATGGCTACACCTTC	CASSPRYLQGPLNYGYTF
NA	TRBV5-8	TRBD1	TRBJ1-2	TGTGCCAGCAGCTTGGGGACAGGGAGGGGCTATGGCTACACCTTC	CASSLGTGRGYGYTF
NA	TRBV3-1/TRBV3-2	NA	TRBJ1-2	TGTGCCAGCAGCCAAGAGGCACGGGGGAACTATGGCTACACCTTC	CASSQEARGNYGYTF
NA	TRBV3-1/TRBV3-2	TRBD1	TRBJ1-1	TGTGCCAGCAGCTCTACAGGGGACACTGAAGCTTTCTTT	CASSSTGDTEAFF
NA	TRBV5-1	TRBD2	TRBJ2-5	TGCGCCAGCAGCTTGATCGGGACTAGCGGGGTACAAGAGACCCAGTACTTC	CASSLIGTSGVQETQYF
NA	TRBV4-1	TRBD1	TRBJ1-2	TGCGCCAGCAGCCAAGAGGTTAGAGGGGGCGGTGGCTACACCTTC	CASSQEVRGGGGYTF
NA	TRBV11-2	TRBD1	TRBJ2-3	TGTGCCAGCAGTTCCCTCCGGGACAGGGGCACAGATACGCAGTATTTT	CASSSLRDRGTDTQYF
NA	TRBV3-1/TRBV3-2	TRBD1	TRBJ1-2	TGTGCCAGCAGCGTATTAGTCGGACAGGGCCGCCGAGTAGGCTACACCTTC	CASSVLVGQGRRVGYTF
NA	TRBV30	NA	TRBJ1-1	TGTGCCTGGAGTGCTGGACAGATGAACACTGAAGCTTTCTTT	CAWSAGQMNTEAFF
NA	TRBV6-6	TRBD1	TRBJ1-5	TGTGCCAGCAGTCACCGGACAGGGTCTAATGGTCAGCCCCAGCATTTT	CASSHRTGSNGQPQHF